These T cell receptor beta chains were read from a single sample in a study of cytomegalovirus exposure and HLA in healthy donors. TCRdb's table, derived via immunoSEQ multiplex PCR, lists solely in-frame clones and lacks some. Altogether 150,000 to 200,000 clones are present, 86% being singletons, with the ten largest covering around 1.6%. Sample: PBMCs. Receptors originate from a woman aged 18-29 years in good health and CMV-seronegative. Both conserved end residues are part of each CDR3. The order of the fields is V gene, D gene, J gene, CDR3 DNA, CDR3 protein. A D gene is named only where the DNA matches it firmly.

TRBV6-5,TRBD1,TRBJ1-2,TGTGCCAGCAGTTATTTGGGACAGGGGTCCTATGGCTACACCTTC,CASSYLGQGSYGYTF
TRBV5-4,TRBD2,TRBJ2-3,TGTGCCAGCAGCTTGGCGAGGCTAGCGGGAGATACGCAGTATTTT,CASSLARLAGDTQYF
TRBV18,TRBD2,TRBJ2-3,TGTGCCAGCTCACCACTGACTAGCGGGGTGACTAGCACAGATACGCAGTATTTT,CASSPLTSGVTSTDTQYF
TRBV27,TRBD1,TRBJ2-7,TGTGCCAGCAGTTTATATGACAGGGGGAAGGACGAGCAGTACTTC,CASSLYDRGKDEQYF
TRBV30,.,TRBJ1-3,TGTGCCTGGGGGACTACTGGAAACACCATATATTTT,CAWGTTGNTIYF
TRBV2,.,TRBJ1-1,TGTGCCAGCAGTGTGGAGGCTTCCCCTGTGGAAGCTTTCTTT,CASSVEASPVEAFF
TRBV7-6,.,TRBJ1-2,TGTGCCAGCAGCACGACCACTGGCGGGAACTATGGCTACACCTTC,CASSTTTGGNYGYTF
TRBV6-5,TRBD1,TRBJ1-4,TGTGCCAGCAGTACGAGGACAGGTTGGAATGAAAAACTGTTTTTT,CASSTRTGWNEKLFF
TRBV13,TRBD1,TRBJ1-1,TGTGCCAGCAGCTTAGAGACAGGGGTCATGGTTCGGGTGAACACTGAAGCTTTCTTT,CASSLETGVMVRVNTEAFF
TRBV2,.,TRBJ2-1,TGTGCCAGCAGTGAGGGCGGGACTCCGAGCGATGAGCAGTTCTTC,CASSEGGTPSDEQFF
TRBV11-3,.,TRBJ1-1,TGTGCCAGCAGCCCCCGGGCAGGGGACACTGAAGCTTTCTTT,CASSPRAGDTEAFF
TRBV6-1,.,TRBJ2-1,TGTGCCAGCAGTGAAATGACTAGATTATACAATGAGCAGTTCTTC,CASSEMTRLYNEQFF